The TCR beta chain under discussion was sequenced for a study of cytomegalovirus exposure and HLA in healthy donors. Study-level information: Earlier, 150 million to 200 million T cells were analyzed, and 117 million unique TCR beta sequences were found among them. Early released data had around 79 million unique TCRs, all coming from HLA-typed donors. Study observations and caveats: Rarity marked most TCR sequences, yet some public TCRs occurred in many donors.

The CDR3 covers 13 residues. Trimming shortened V by 6 bases and J by 5 bases, and 13 bases separated the two germline ends. Germline-derived CDR1 and CDR2 are MNHEY and SVGAGI. This clone was seen only a few times. What it recognizes is unknown. Primers for the PCR totalled 60 Vbeta and 13 Jbeta. How the authors handled the data: A follow-up analysis tallied around 80 million unique TCR beta chains, about 11 million shared. Data came from immunoSEQ multiplex PCR; TCRdb stores just in-frame clones and leaves some out. That table furnishes V, J and clone size, whereas the DNA furnished D and trimming. This sample yields about 180,000 clones, of which 84% are seen a single time; under 5% belongs to the top ten.

The sample was PBMCs. The sequence was collected from a girl aged 10 to 17 in good health and CMV-seropositive. The chain has TRBV6-5 and TRBJ1-2; D not resolved. Here the CDR3 reads CASSLEGAYGYTF. CDR3 bases: TGTGCCAGCAGCCTAGAAGGAGCATATGGCTACACCTTC.